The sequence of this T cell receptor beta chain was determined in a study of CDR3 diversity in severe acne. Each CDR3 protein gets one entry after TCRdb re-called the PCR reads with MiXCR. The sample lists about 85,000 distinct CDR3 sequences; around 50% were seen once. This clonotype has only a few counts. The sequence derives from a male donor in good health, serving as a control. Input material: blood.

CDR3 sequence reads: CASRAGGLEQYF. CDR3 nucleotide sequence: TGTGCCAGCAGGGCGGGAGGGCTCGAGCAGTACTTC. The chain carries TRBV6-6 and TRBJ2-7; 9 bases fit TRBD2. The germline V gene has CDR1 MNHNY and CDR2 SVGAGI (reference sequence). CDR3 length: 12 amino acids. V shed 6 bases, J shed 6 bases, and the junction held 3 bases outside the gene matches.